Below, one TCR beta chain is given with its context. The V gene lost 1 base and the J gene lost 0 bases, with 10 bases spanning the gap. This CDR3 region has 15 residues. Germline lookup yields CDR1 GTSNPN and CDR2 SVGIG (reference sequence). PCR used 60 Vbeta primers and 13 Jbeta primers. Sequenced by immunoSEQ multiplex PCR; TCRdb stores in-frame clones only, minus some. The data contain 110,000 to 150,000 clones, nearly 10% of them singletons. All the people who gave samples were healthy bone marrow donors. The entry originates in a study of cytomegalovirus exposure and HLA in healthy donors. The sample consisted of PBMCs. This chain uses TRBV30 with TRBJ1-5, with D maybe TRBD1 (5 bases). The sequence was obtained from a man over 45 in good health and CMV-seronegative. This CDR3 reads CAWSEGSFSNQPQHF. CDR3 coding DNA: TGTGCCTGGAGTGAGGGGTCCTTTAGCAATCAGCCCCAGCATTTT.